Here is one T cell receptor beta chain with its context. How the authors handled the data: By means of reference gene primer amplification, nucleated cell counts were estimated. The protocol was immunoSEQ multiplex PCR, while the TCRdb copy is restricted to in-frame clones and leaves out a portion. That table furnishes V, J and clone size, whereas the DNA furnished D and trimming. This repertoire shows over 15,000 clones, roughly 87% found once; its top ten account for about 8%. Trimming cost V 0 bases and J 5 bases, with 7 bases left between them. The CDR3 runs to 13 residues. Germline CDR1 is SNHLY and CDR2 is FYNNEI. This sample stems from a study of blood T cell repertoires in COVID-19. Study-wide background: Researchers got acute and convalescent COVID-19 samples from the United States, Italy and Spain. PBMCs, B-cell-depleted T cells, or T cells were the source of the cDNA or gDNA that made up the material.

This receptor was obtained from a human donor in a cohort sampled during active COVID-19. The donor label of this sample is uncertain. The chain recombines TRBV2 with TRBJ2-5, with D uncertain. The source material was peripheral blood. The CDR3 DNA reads TGTGCCAGCAGTGAAGCGCTTCAGGAGACCCAGTACTTC. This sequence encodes CASSEALQETQYF. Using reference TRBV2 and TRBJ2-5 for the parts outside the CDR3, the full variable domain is EPEVTQTPSHQVTQMGQEVILRCVPISNHLYFYWYRQILGQKVEFLVSFYNNEISEKSEIFDDQFSVERPDGSNFTLKIRSTKLEDSAMYFCASSEALQETQYFGPGTRLLVL.